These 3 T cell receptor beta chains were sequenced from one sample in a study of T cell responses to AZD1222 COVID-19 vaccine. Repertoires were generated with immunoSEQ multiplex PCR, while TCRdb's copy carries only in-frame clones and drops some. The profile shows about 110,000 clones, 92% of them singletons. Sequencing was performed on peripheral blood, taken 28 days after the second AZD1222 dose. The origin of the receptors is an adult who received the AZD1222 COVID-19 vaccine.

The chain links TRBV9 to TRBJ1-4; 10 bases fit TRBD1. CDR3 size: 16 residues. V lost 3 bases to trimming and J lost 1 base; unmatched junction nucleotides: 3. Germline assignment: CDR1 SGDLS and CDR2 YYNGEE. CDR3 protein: CASSARDRGTNEKLFF. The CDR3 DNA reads TGTGCCAGCAGCGCCCGGGACAGGGGAACTAATGAAAAACTGTTTTTT.

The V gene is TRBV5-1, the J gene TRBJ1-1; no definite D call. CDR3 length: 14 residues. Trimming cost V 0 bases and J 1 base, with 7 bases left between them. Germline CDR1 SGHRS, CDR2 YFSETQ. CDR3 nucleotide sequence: TGCGCCAGCAGCTTGGGACTGACGAACACTGAAGCTTTCTTT. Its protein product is CASSLGLTNTEAFF.

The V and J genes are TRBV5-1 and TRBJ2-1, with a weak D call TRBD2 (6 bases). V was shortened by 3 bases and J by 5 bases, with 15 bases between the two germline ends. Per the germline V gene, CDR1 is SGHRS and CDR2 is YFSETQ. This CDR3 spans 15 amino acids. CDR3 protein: CASSSGLPSNNEQFF. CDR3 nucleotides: TGCGCCAGCAGCTCAGGACTACCCTCGAACAATGAGCAGTTCTTC.